This TCR beta chain emerged from a study of blood T cell repertoires in COVID-19. Study background: PBMCs, B-cell-depleted T cells, or T cells were the source of the cDNA or gDNA that made up the material.

This clone was detected only once. Profiling relied on immunoSEQ multiplex PCR, and the TCRdb table lists in-frame clones only, not all of them. The sample records 65,000 to 95,000 clones, approximately 90% being singletons. Germline CDR1 and CDR2: LNHDA and SQIVND (reference sequence). The V end was cut by 6 bases, the J end by 0 bases, with 12 bases between. CDR3 length: 15 amino acids. V and J are TRBV19 and TRBJ1-3; D is unclear. The TCR was taken from a man aged 25 to 40 with acute or convalescent COVID-19. The sequencing sample was made of peripheral blood. The DNA for the CDR3 is TGTGCCAGTAGGAAAGACACCAGCTCTGGAAACACCATATATTTT. Amino acids: CASRKDTSSGNTIYF.